Shown below are 32 T cell receptor beta chains from a single sample sequenced in a study of vaccination effects on CD4 cells after COVID-19. Profiling relied on immunoSEQ multiplex PCR, and the TCRdb table lists in-frame clones only, not all of them. This table holds roughly 50,000 clones, approximately 79% found once. No antigen has been identified for these receptors. Sequencing in the ViraFEST assay came after antigen-specific CD4+ T cells had been expanded with viral peptide pools, which were used to stimulate PBMC. The authors isolated CD4+ T cells after 9 to 10 days of culture. The vaccine recipients had no prior SARS-CoV-2 infection, with negative nucleocapsid antibodies. The material was CD4+ T cells from PBMCs cultured with HCoV-OC43 spike peptides, obtained before COVID-19 vaccination. As for subset: HCoV-OC43 spike overlapping peptide pool stimulation. The receptors here all came from a human donor who received a COVID-19 vaccine.

The CDR3 loop is CASSPAVGRQFF. In DNA form, the CDR3 reads TGTGCCAGCAGCCCGGCTGTGGGGCGGCAGTTCTTC. V and J are TRBV5-8 and TRBJ2-1; possible D gene TRBD1, 5 bases. The CDR3 has 12 amino acids. Germline values: CDR1 SGHTS, CDR2 YDEGEE. Trimming left V 4 bases short and J 12 bases short, with 14 bases between.

The rearrangement links TRBV7-2 to TRBJ1-6, with D possibly TRBD1 on 6 matching bases. Germline V CDR1 and CDR2: SGHTA, FQGNSA. With 8 bases removed from V and 9 bases from J, the gap between germline ends came to 14 bases. The CDR3 runs 13 residues. The CDR3 spells CASQGWEPSPLHF. DNA for the CDR3: TGTGCCAGCCAGGGGTGGGAACCTTCACCCCTCCACTTT.

The gene calls are TRBV28 and TRBJ1-5; D uncertain. With 1 base removed from V and 6 bases from J, the gap between germline ends came to 7 bases. The germline V gene encodes CDR1 MDHEN and CDR2 SYDVKM. The CDR3 runs 13 residues. CDR3 sequence (DNA): TGTGCCAGCAGTTTATTATCTGGTCAGCCCCAGCATTTT. Residues: CASSLLSGQPQHF.

The genes are TRBV19 and TRBJ2-3; no clear D. CDR1 LNHDA and CDR2 SQIVND come from the germline V gene (reference sequence). This CDR3 has 15 residues. With 5 bases removed from V and 0 bases from J, the gap between germline ends came to 12 bases. CDR3 nucleotide sequence: TGTGCCAGTAGTTTCCCAGGTCCCAGCACAGATACGCAGTATTTT. Translation gives CASSFPGPSTDTQYF.

The chain is built from TRBV3-1 (or the pseudogene TRBV3-2) and TRBJ2-2; D call uncertain. V was shortened by 4 bases and J by 5 bases, with 11 bases between the two germline ends. Germline V gene sequence: CDR1 LGHDT, CDR2 YNNKEL (reference sequence). CDR3 length: 14 amino acids. The CDR3 loop is CASSLLMATGELFF. The CDR3 DNA reads TGTGCCAGCAGCCTGTTGATGGCGACCGGGGAGCTGTTTTTT.

This chain links TRBV7-2 with TRBJ2-3; a weak D match, TRBD1 (5 bases). The V end was cut by 3 bases, the J end by 3 bases, with 16 bases between. This CDR3 has 16 residues. Germline CDR1 and CDR2: SGHTA and FQGNSA. The CDR3 protein is CASSFAARVETDTQYF. DNA of the CDR3: TGTGCCAGCAGCTTCGCCGCCAGGGTGGAAACAGATACGCAGTATTTT.

This chain uses TRBV3-1 (or the pseudogene TRBV3-2) with TRBJ1-5; 7 bases are a match to TRBD1. Trimming took 1 base from V and 16 from J; bases not matched to a gene: 7. Germline loops: CDR1 LGHDT, CDR2 YNNKEL (reference sequence). CDR3 length equals 12 residues. CDR3 protein: CASSQGQGVRHF. The CDR3 DNA sequence: TGTGCCAGCAGCCAAGGTCAGGGGGTGCGACATTTT.

This chain connects TRBV19 to TRBJ2-1, with 8 bases lining up with TRBD2. The germline V gene has CDR1 LNHDA and CDR2 SQIVND (reference sequence). Unmatched junction bases numbered 7, after V lost 3 bases and J lost 0 bases. The length of the CDR3 is 17 residues. The CDR3 sequence: CASSMGTRALSYNEQFF. CDR3 DNA sequence: TGTGCCAGTAGTATGGGGACTAGGGCTCTCTCCTACAATGAGCAGTTCTTC.

This clone was picked up one time. The rearrangement uses TRBV6-2 or TRBV6-3 and TRBJ1-6; tentatively, D is TRBD1 (5 bases). CDR1 is MNHEY and CDR2 is SVGEGT in the germline V gene. The CDR3 is 15 amino acids. Trimming removed 5 bases from V and 6 bases from J, with 14 bases in between. The CDR3 coding sequence is TGTGCCAGCAGTCCGAACCGACAGAGTAATTCACCCCTCCACTTT. It is translated as CASSPNRQSNSPLHF.

V gene TRBV12-3 or TRBV12-4 combines with J gene TRBJ2-5, with TRBD2 identical over 11 bases. J gave up 8 bases and V 5 bases, and 4 bases lay outside the gene matches. This CDR3 comprises 13 residues. The CDR3 protein is CASSLSGGATQYF. In DNA, the CDR3 is TGTGCCAGCAGTCTTAGCGGGGGGGCCACCCAGTACTTC.

V and J are TRBV7-2 and TRBJ1-4; no clear D gene. Trimming pared 5 bases from V and 1 base from J, leaving 11 bases between. Per the germline V gene, CDR1 is SGHTA and CDR2 is FQGNSA. The CDR3 is 15 amino acids. CDR3 in DNA: TGTGCCAGCAGCCAAACGCCGGGAACTAATGAAAAACTGTTTTTT. The encoded protein is CASSQTPGTNEKLFF.

The CDR3 loop is CASSPSGGSSGANVLTF. The CDR3, as DNA: TGCGCCAGCAGCCCTAGCGGGGGTAGCTCTGGGGCCAACGTCCTGACTTTC. The genes are TRBV4-1 and TRBJ2-6; 10 nucleotides agree with TRBD2. Trimming cost V 4 bases and J 0 bases; bases outside gene matches: 3. Looked up from germline, CDR1 is MGHRA and CDR2 is YSYEKL. The CDR3 extends over 17 amino acids.

This clone was seen only a few times. V is TRBV2 and J is TRBJ1-2, with TRBD1 as a possible D gene (6 bases). The CDR3 spans 13 residues. The V and J ends lost 6 bases and 4 bases respectively, with 12 bases between them. Germline V gives CDR1 SNHLY, CDR2 FYNNEI. The CDR3 bases are TGTGCCAGCAGCCAGGGGCCAGGCTATGGCTACACCTTC. Translation gives CASSQGPGYGYTF.

The chain is built from TRBV6-5 and TRBJ2-1; 9 bases map to TRBD2. Trimming cost V 6 bases and J 3 bases; bases outside gene matches: 3. The CDR3 consists of 14 residues. Germline V lookup: CDR1 MNHEY, CDR2 SVGAGI. The CDR3 protein is CASRTSGYYNEQFF. CDR3 bases: TGTGCCAGCAGAACTAGCGGGTACTACAATGAGCAGTTCTTC.

V gene TRBV10-2 combines with J gene TRBJ1-5, with D unclear. V shed 2 bases and J shed 2 bases, with 10 bases lying between them. Germline CDR1 is WSHSY and CDR2 is SAAADI. CDR3 length equals 15 residues. In DNA, the CDR3 is TGCGCCAGCAGTGAGGGGTGGTTAGGCAATCAGCCCCAGCATTTT. It encodes CASSEGWLGNQPQHF.

This chain links TRBV27 with TRBJ2-3; no reliable D call. Trimming removed 1 base from V and 3 bases from J, with 11 bases in between. The germline V gene encodes CDR1 MNHEY and CDR2 SMNVEV (reference sequence). The CDR3 spans 15 residues. The chain's CDR3 is CASSLFYPQTDTQYF. The CDR3, as DNA: TGTGCCAGCAGTTTATTTTACCCCCAGACAGATACGCAGTATTTT.

J is TRBJ2-3 and V is TRBV5-1, with D hard to call. V lost 5 bases to trimming and J lost 7 bases, with 20 bases between them. CDR3 length equals 15 residues. CDR1 and CDR2 (germline): SGHRS, YFSETQ. The CDR3 loop reads CASSWLDPELNTQYF. DNA for the CDR3: TGCGCCAGCAGTTGGCTTGATCCTGAACTTAATACGCAGTATTTT.

The chain has TRBV19 and TRBJ1-5; no definite D call. There are 15 residues in the CDR3. Germline V gene sequence: CDR1 LNHDA, CDR2 SQIVND (reference sequence). V was shortened by 1 base and J by 3 bases, with 10 bases between the two germline ends. The CDR3 bases are TGTGCCAGTAGTATAGCGGGCGGTTACAATCAGCCCCAGCATTTT. It translates to CASSIAGGYNQPQHF.

This chain links TRBV7-2 with TRBJ2-5; the D gene is possibly TRBD1 (6 bases). The CDR3 spans 14 residues. CDR1 is SGHTA, CDR2 FQGNSA, per germline. Trimming took off 5 bases at V and 1 base at J, with 11 bases between the two ends. CDR3 in DNA: TGTGCCAGCAGCGCATTGACAGGCCAAGAGACCCAGTACTTC. It encodes CASSALTGQETQYF.

This sequence joins TRBV23-1 and TRBJ2-7, with D maybe TRBD2 (6 bases). TRBV23-1 is an ORF; its function is uncertain. V was trimmed by 10 bases and J by 0 bases, leaving 19 bases between them. The CDR3 has 15 amino acids. The CDR3 reads CAMRFRDLSSYEQYV. CDR3 sequence (DNA): TGCGCCATGAGATTCCGGGACTTAAGCTCCTACGAGCAGTACGTC.

This chain joins TRBV5-5 and TRBJ1-5; D perhaps matches TRBD1 (6 bases). Trimming removed 0 bases at V and 1 base at J, with 17 bases between. CDR1 and CDR2 (germline): SGHKS, YYEKEE (reference sequence). The CDR3 covers 18 residues. CDR3 in DNA: TGTGCCAGCAGCTTGGTTGGGACATACAGATCGAGCAATCAGCCCCAGCATTTT. This sequence encodes CASSLVGTYRSSNQPQHF.

This chain connects TRBV2 to TRBJ2-3; D is ambiguous. The CDR3 is 15 amino acids. The V gene lost 3 bases and the J gene lost 4 bases, with 14 bases spanning the gap. Germline V gene lookup returns CDR1 SNHLY and CDR2 FYNNEI. The CDR3 sequence is CASSDIATRADTQYF. The CDR3 nucleotides read TGTGCCAGCAGTGATATAGCTACCCGGGCAGATACGCAGTATTTT.

The chain recombines TRBV5-1 with TRBJ2-3; 11 bases are shared with TRBD2. Germline values: CDR1 SGHRS, CDR2 YFSETQ. The V gene end was trimmed by 5 bases and the J gene end by 1 base; junction bases not matched to a gene: 12. The length of the CDR3 is 18 residues. The CDR3 sequence is CASSQSSGGRLRTDTQYF. In DNA, the CDR3 is TGCGCCAGCAGTCAATCTAGCGGGGGGCGCCTGCGCACAGATACGCAGTATTTT.

The chain couples TRBV29-1 to TRBJ1-2; no firm D call. The germline V gene has CDR1 SQVTM and CDR2 ANQGSEA. CDR3 length: 13 amino acids. Trimming pared 2 bases from V and 2 bases from J, leaving 9 bases between. The CDR3 is CSVETFKNYGYTF. CDR3 bases: TGCAGCGTTGAAACCTTTAAGAACTATGGCTACACCTTC.

The chain links TRBV29-1 to TRBJ2-2, with D possibly being TRBD1 (6 bases). This CDR3 is 16 amino acids long. The germline V gene encodes CDR1 SQVTM and CDR2 ANQGSEA. V shed 5 bases and J shed 7 bases, with 23 bases lying between them. The CDR3 sequence is CSVQNRDRPRGGELFF. CDR3 coding DNA: TGCAGCGTTCAGAACCGCGACAGGCCTAGGGGCGGGGAGCTGTTTTTT.

The chain couples TRBV15 to TRBJ2-3; no definite D call. This CDR3 has 14 residues. V shed 2 bases and J shed 0 bases, with 6 bases lying between them. Germline lookup yields CDR1 LNHNV and CDR2 YYDKDF (reference sequence). This CDR3 is CATSRSTSTDTQYF. CDR3 coding DNA: TGTGCCACCAGCAGATCCACTAGCACAGATACGCAGTATTTT.

This chain links TRBV10-3 with TRBJ1-4; D is undetermined. There are 15 residues in the CDR3. The germline V gene has CDR1 ENHRY and CDR2 SYGVKD. Trimming shortened V by 4 bases and J by 7 bases, and 16 bases separated the two germline ends. As DNA, the CDR3 is TGTGCCATCAGTGGTTCCGCCGGGCTAGGTGAAAAACTGTTTTTT. This encodes CAISGSAGLGEKLFF.

This clone came up a few times. The rearrangement links TRBV4-1 to TRBJ2-1; 8 bases are a match to TRBD2. CDR3 length: 16 residues. The J segment lost 9 bases and the V segment lost 4 bases, leaving 14 bases of the junction unmatched. CDR1 MGHRA and CDR2 YSYEKL come from the germline V gene. CDR3 amino acids: CASSLPGWRGASEQFF. CDR3 nucleotide sequence: TGCGCCAGCAGCCTCCCAGGGTGGCGGGGGGCGAGTGAGCAGTTCTTC.

The chain links TRBV3-1 (or the pseudogene TRBV3-2) to TRBJ2-2; perhaps TRBD1 as D (6 bases). V dropped 0 bases and J dropped 7 bases, with 12 bases sitting between them. CDR3 length equals 15 residues. Germline assignment: CDR1 LGHDT and CDR2 YNNKEL (reference sequence). The CDR3 loop reads CASSQEGARHGELFF. The CDR3 region has the DNA TGTGCCAGCAGCCAAGAGGGGGCCCGTCACGGGGAGCTGTTTTTT.

The chain recombines TRBV7-7 with TRBJ2-2, with no clear D. The CDR3 extends over 13 amino acids. CDR1 SSHAT and CDR2 FNYEAQ come from the germline V gene (reference sequence). V lost 3 bases and J 0 bases, leaving 2 bases between the germline ends. The CDR3 bases are TGTGCCAGCAGCTTGACGAACACCGGGGAGCTGTTTTTT. Translation: CASSLTNTGELFF.

The V call is TRBV11-2, the J call TRBJ1-3; 7 bases fit TRBD1. The V and J ends lost 1 base and 8 bases, in that order; junction bases with no gene match: 5. The CDR3 has 14 residues. Germline V gene sequence: CDR1 SGHAT, CDR2 FQNNGV. CDR3 nucleotide sequence: TGTGCCAGCAGCTTAGCGGTTCAGGGGGACACCATATATTTT. Its protein is CASSLAVQGDTIYF.

The V gene is TRBV2, the J gene TRBJ2-2; 7 nucleotides match TRBD1. The CDR3 has 17 amino acids. Trimming removed 8 bases from V and 2 bases from J; junction bases left unmatched: 14. Germline CDR1 and CDR2: SNHLY and FYNNEI. The CDR3 DNA reads as TGTGCCAGCGCAGGACAGGACGTCACGCTTAACACCGGGGAGCTGTTTTTT. Translating gives CASAGQDVTLNTGELFF.